This T cell receptor beta chain was obtained from a study of cytomegalovirus exposure and HLA in healthy donors. Findings and limits, study-wide: The presence/absence work took it that sequencing depth was about the same across donors. Immune exposure information available was restricted to CMV serostatus.

Comments on this clone: Its antigen is currently unknown.

CDR1 and CDR2 (germline): MNHEY, SVGAGI. This CDR3 region has 14 residues. Between the trimmed V and J ends, which lost 4 bases and 3 bases, there was a span of 10 bases. 13 Jbeta primers and 60 Vbeta primers were used for the PCR. Data came from immunoSEQ multiplex PCR; TCRdb stores just in-frame clones and leaves some out. The sample lists some 160,000 clones, roughly 85% occurring once. The J gene is TRBJ2-4, the V gene TRBV6-5; D perhaps matches TRBD2 (5 bases). The sequence was collected from a young man in good health and CMV-seropositive. The sequenced sample consisted of PBMCs. The CDR3 here is CASSSGEGKNIQYF. CDR3 sequence (DNA): TGTGCCAGCAGTTCCGGGGAAGGCAAAAACATTCAGTACTTC.